The clone carrying this T cell receptor (beta chain) was recorded at least ten times. The data were taken from a study of identical twins. TCRdb re-called the 5' RACE reads with MiXCR, one entry per CDR3 protein. The data contain 500,000 to 650,000 distinct CDR3 sequences, just over 7% of them singletons. CDR1 is SNHLY, CDR2 FYNNEI, per germline. CDR3 size: 15 residues. V gave up 4 bases and J gave up 4 bases, with 14 bases separating them. Another study also made use of these data, one on yellow fever vaccine responses in identical twins.

The source material was PBMCs. The gene calls are TRBV2 and TRBJ2-1; D is perhaps TRBD1 (6 bases). This receptor was obtained from a woman aged 18-29 years in good health. Here the CDR3 reads CASSGPRGDYNEQFF. The DNA for the CDR3 is TGTGCCAGCAGTGGTCCCAGGGGAGATTACAATGAGCAGTTCTTC.